This T cell receptor (beta chain) was observed in a study of molecular identifiers for immune sequencing clone quantification. Many counts were recorded for this clonotype. Preparation methods for the bulk TCR libraries were those previously described, with listed TCR primers. TCRdb redid the calling of the PCR reads with MiXCR, one entry per CDR3 protein. The table shows over 600,000 distinct CDR3 sequences, with around 20% occurring only once. The CDR3 loop spans 16 amino acids. V lost 6 bases and J 1 base, leaving 17 bases between the germline ends. The germline gives CDR1 SEHNR, CDR2 FQNEAQ (reference sequence). Source material for naive CD8 libraries was about 19,000 to 1,100,000 sorted cells, with 10%, 30% or 50% RNA. A CD8+CD4-CCR7+CD45RA+ gate was used to sort naive CD8 T cells.

Source material: naive CD8+ T cells from blood, with Jurkat cell RNA spiked in. The subset: FACS-sorted CD8+CD4-CCR7+CD45RA+ naive T cells. The clonotype was recovered from a human donor in good health. Some libraries in this study had Jurkat cell RNA spiked in. This rearrangement joins TRBV7-9 to TRBJ2-3, with D perhaps matching TRBD1 (5 bases). In nucleotides, the CDR3 is TGTGCCAGCAGTCCGTGGGGCCCAAGGGGCACAGATACGCAGTATTTT. It specifies CASSPWGPRGTDTQYF.